The 17 T cell receptor beta chains reported below all come from one sample, sequenced in a study of T cells in Graves' hyperthyroidism and ophthalmopathy. RNA transcripts gave rise to amplified TCR beta CDR3 regions. Using the HTBI primer set, a first-round RT-PCR was run on the TCR CDR3. TCRdb reprocessed the multiplex PCR reads with MiXCR, giving one entry per CDR3 protein. Among a few hundred thousand distinct CDR3 sequences listed, less than 20% were seen once. The specimen was blood. Receptors originate from a man younger than 35 with Graves' ophthalmopathy.

The chain couples TRBV29-1 to TRBJ2-1; a weak D match, TRBD2 (6 bases). The CDR3 consists of 13 residues. Germline CDR1 reads SQVTM; CDR2 reads ANQGSEA. CDR3 in DNA: TGCAGTAGAGCTGCGGGGCCCAACAATGAGCAGTTCTTC. It translates to CSRAAGPNNEQFF.

This clonotype was observed at least ten times. V and J are TRBV6-1 and TRBJ1-1; 7 bases line up with TRBD1. Per the germline V gene, CDR1 is MNHNS and CDR2 is SASEGT. V dropped 4 bases and J dropped 7; count of bases not matched to a gene: 6. CDR3 length: 13 amino acids. The CDR3 DNA sequence: TGTGCCAGCAGTGGGGACAGCTTTGGTGAAGCTTTCTTT. Protein: CASSGDSFGEAFF.

The sample holds many counts of this clonotype. The V and J genes are TRBV5-8 and TRBJ2-7; D could derive from TRBD1 or TRBD2 (6 bases each). The CDR3 is 14 amino acids. CDR1 is SGHTS and CDR2 is YDEGEE in the germline V gene. Trimming cost V 0 bases and J 5 bases, with 12 bases left between them. The CDR3 loop reads CASSLGGARNEQYF. The CDR3 nucleotides are TGTGCCAGCAGCTTGGGGGGGGCGCGGAACGAGCAGTACTTC.

This clonotype was recorded a few times. J is TRBJ2-1 and V is TRBV2; possible D gene TRBD1, 6 bases. Germline V gene lookup returns CDR1 SNHLY and CDR2 FYNNEI. Trimming shortened V by 8 bases and J by 4 bases, and 27 bases separated the two germline ends. This CDR3 is built from 18 residues. CDR3 nucleotide sequence: TGTGCCAGCGGCCCCGGACAGAGCGGAGGTGGTAGGTACAATGAGCAGTTCTTC. Its protein product is CASGPGQSGGGRYNEQFF.

This CDR3 reads CAGTGYRDLSYEQYF. The CDR3 DNA follows: TGTGCCGGCACGGGCTACAGGGATCTCTCCTACGAGCAGTACTTC. V usage is TRBV6-1 and J usage is TRBJ2-7; D is perhaps TRBD1 (6 bases). This CDR3 has 15 amino acids. V was trimmed by 11 bases and J by 0 bases, leaving 20 bases between them. Germline loops: CDR1 MNHNS, CDR2 SASEGT.

V and J are TRBV20-1 and TRBJ1-1; D is unclear. CDR1 and CDR2 from the germline V gene are DFQATT and SNEGSKA (reference sequence). V lost 4 bases and J 7 bases, leaving 19 bases between the germline ends. The CDR3 totals 14 residues. CDR3 residues: CSAMSPRVYIEAFF. The CDR3 region has the DNA TGCAGTGCTATGAGTCCCCGAGTGTACATTGAAGCTTTCTTT.

In this sample, this clonotype turned up many times. The rearrangement uses TRBV2 and TRBJ1-1; D gene ambiguous. This CDR3 has 13 residues. The germline gives CDR1 SNHLY, CDR2 FYNNEI. The germline V and J ends were trimmed by 8 bases and 0 bases, with 10 bases remaining between them. CDR3 coding DNA: TGTGCCAGCGGCACGGATATGAACACTGAAGCTTTCTTT. Protein sequence: CASGTDMNTEAFF.

This clonotype was seen repeatedly, ten times or more. The chain couples TRBV6-1 to TRBJ1-5; perhaps TRBD1 as D (6 bases). The CDR3 has 16 amino acids. Germline CDR1 and CDR2: MNHNS and SASEGT. V lost 3 bases and J 3 bases, leaving 15 bases between the germline ends. CDR3 loop: CASSELGALLNQPQHF. In DNA form, the CDR3 reads TGTGCCAGCAGTGAGTTGGGGGCCCTCCTCAATCAGCCCCAGCATTTT.

Only a few counts were recorded for this clonotype. A read error may explain this, as a much larger clone is one base away. This chain connects TRBV20-1 to TRBJ2-3, with TRBD1 identical over 9 bases. Germline assignment: CDR1 DFQATT and CDR2 SNEGSKA (reference sequence). This CDR3 spans 14 amino acids. The DNA for the CDR3 is TGCAGTGCGAAAACAGGGGGCATCACAGATATGCAGTATTTT. Encoded protein: CSAKTGGITDMQYF.

This clonotype came up a few times. The chain carries TRBV5-4 and TRBJ1-4, with 7 nucleotides matching TRBD1. This CDR3 is built from 15 residues. CDR1 SGHNT and CDR2 YYREEE come from the germline V gene (reference sequence). V lost 0 bases to trimming and J lost 7 bases; unmatched junction nucleotides: 6. The CDR3, as DNA: TGTGCCAGCAGCTTGGATGGGACAGAGCTTGAAAAACTGTTTTTT. It specifies CASSLDGTELEKLFF.

The genes are TRBV7-8 and TRBJ2-1; D is perhaps TRBD1 (5 bases). There are 13 residues in the CDR3. Germline CDR1 SGHVS, CDR2 FQNEAQ. V shed 1 base and J shed 9 bases, with 10 bases lying between them. The CDR3, as DNA: TGTGCCAGCAGCTTAGAGGGGCTCATTGAGCAGTTCTTC. This codes for CASSLEGLIEQFF.

In its sample, this clonotype was seen many times. The V and J genes are TRBV9 and TRBJ1-1; 7 nucleotides match TRBD1. Losses at the gene ends were 4 bases for V and 5 bases for J; bases not matched to a gene: 11. The CDR3 is 15 residues long. Germline V gene lookup returns CDR1 SGDLS and CDR2 YYNGEE. The CDR3 bases are TGTGCCAGCAGCCCTCAGGGGGATCTCAGGACTGAAGCTTTCTTT. This encodes CASSPQGDLRTEAFF.

This clonotype was picked up a small number of times. This chain uses TRBV6-1 with TRBJ1-3, with a tentative D call TRBD1 (6 bases). The CDR3 spans 17 residues. Germline V gene data show CDR1 as MNHNS and CDR2 as SASEGT. Deletions cut 1 base from V and 0 bases from J, with 13 bases between. The CDR3 region is CASSEVDSSVSGNTIYF. As DNA, the CDR3 is TGTGCCAGCAGTGAAGTGGACAGCTCCGTCTCTGGAAACACCATATATTTT.

The chain links TRBV10-2 to TRBJ1-1, with no clear D. The CDR3 has 15 residues. V shed 7 bases and J shed 3 bases, with 18 bases lying between them. The germline V gene encodes CDR1 WSHSY and CDR2 SAAADI. The CDR3 DNA follows: TGCGCCAGCAAAAGGGAATTCGGTTTAGACACTGAAGCTTTCTTT. As protein: CASKREFGLDTEAFF.

V is TRBV7-8 and J is TRBJ2-5; the match to TRBD1 covers 8 bases. The trim removed 6 bases at V and 0 bases at J, leaving 6 bases unmatched. Germline lookup yields CDR1 SGHVS and CDR2 FQNEAQ. The CDR3 is 15 amino acids. CDR3 DNA: TGTGCCAGCAGGGCGACAGGGGTGTACCAAGAGACCCAGTACTTC. Translated, it gives CASRATGVYQETQYF.

The chain recombines TRBV7-3 with TRBJ2-5; D is undetermined. Trimming cost V 1 base and J 2 bases, with 5 bases left between them. CDR3 length: 13 residues. Germline V gene lookup returns CDR1 SGHTA and CDR2 FQGTGA. CDR3 coding DNA: TGTGCCAGCAGCTTAATGGAGCAAGAGACCCAGTACTTC. This translates into CASSLMEQETQYF.

The J gene is TRBJ1-2, the V gene TRBV12-3 or TRBV12-4; D is possibly TRBD1 (6 bases). V was cut by 3 bases and J by 2 bases, with 10 bases left in between. The CDR3 covers 14 residues. CDR3 sequence reads: CASSFDRKNYGYTF. CDR3 DNA: TGTGCCAGCAGTTTCGACAGGAAAAACTATGGCTACACCTTC.